Following are 30 T cell receptor beta chains from one sample sequenced in a study of PD-L1 blockade in urothelial cancer (dated by TCRdb to 2016 to 2017). Receptor amplification or capture employed the immunoSEQ multiplex PCR assay. TCRdb took over this immuneACCESS table, retaining in-frame rearrangements with V and J assigned. Such tables are incomplete; in checked studies, under half of the missing clones stem from an unresolved V gene, and the remainder is unexplained. Within this sample are about 52,000 clones, with over 70% of them counted one time only. The top ten constitute roughly 5% of the sample. Sequenced here: PBMCs, sampled around atezolizumab (anti-PD-L1) treatment. The source is a man between 35 and 55 years old with urothelial cancer.

This clone has a handful of counts. The chain couples TRBV30 to TRBJ2-7; possibly TRBD1 for D (6 bases). V was trimmed by 4 bases and J by 2 bases, leaving 9 bases between them. CDR3 length: 12 amino acids. Germline V gene data show CDR1 as GTSNPN and CDR2 as SVGIG (reference sequence). The CDR3 reads CAWKTGPYEQYF. Here the CDR3 DNA reads TGTGCCTGGAAAACAGGGCCCTACGAGCAGTACTTC.

This clone was detected only a few times. This chain links TRBV2 with TRBJ2-1, with no clear D. The CDR3 has 14 residues. CDR1 is SNHLY, CDR2 FYNNEI, per germline. Between the trimmed V and J ends, which lost 0 bases and 7 bases, there was a span of 10 bases. CDR3 protein: CASSEAPVMNEQFF. DNA for the CDR3: TGTGCCAGCAGTGAAGCGCCAGTAATGAATGAGCAGTTCTTC.

V is TRBV7-8 and J is TRBJ2-7, with 11 bases matching TRBD2. This CDR3 comprises 17 residues. In germline, CDR1 is SGHVS, CDR2 FQNEAQ. The trim removed 2 bases at V and 4 bases at J, leaving 10 bases unmatched. The CDR3 sequence: CASSLLWPTSGRYEQYF. CDR3 nucleotide sequence: TGTGCCAGCAGCTTACTGTGGCCCACTAGCGGGAGATACGAGCAGTACTTC.

The chain recombines TRBV30 with TRBJ2-1; a weak D match, TRBD1 (6 bases). Germline-derived CDR1 and CDR2 are GTSNPN and SVGIG (reference sequence). V was shortened by 7 bases and J by 3 bases, with 13 bases between the two germline ends. This CDR3 region has 13 residues. Here the CDR3 reads CASTGWNYNEQFF. The CDR3 nucleotides read TGTGCCTCTACAGGGTGGAACTACAATGAGCAGTTCTTC.

The J gene is TRBJ2-6, the V gene TRBV27; no clear D gene. The germline V gene encodes CDR1 MNHEY and CDR2 SMNVEV (reference sequence). The CDR3 has 13 residues. Trimming took off 3 bases at V and 4 bases at J, with 4 bases between the two ends. The DNA of the CDR3 is TGTGCCAGCAGTTTTGGCGGGGCCAACGTCCTGACTTTC. Amino acid sequence: CASSFGGANVLTF.

The chain is built from TRBV28 and TRBJ2-7, with D tentatively TRBD2 (5 bases). V was pared by 5 bases and J by 3 bases, with 11 bases between. The CDR3 contains 13 residues. Germline CDR1 MDHEN, CDR2 SYDVKM. The CDR3 DNA reads TGTGCCAGCAGTCTCGTCGGACTCTACGAGCAGTACTTC. This gives the protein CASSLVGLYEQYF.

In DNA form, the CDR3 reads TGTGCCAGCAGTGGGACTAGCGGGAGTGGGACGCAGTATTTT. It is translated as CASSGTSGSGTQYF. This chain uses TRBV2 with TRBJ2-3; 13 bases align to TRBD2. The trim removed 4 bases at V and 9 bases at J, leaving 4 bases unmatched. Germline assignment: CDR1 SNHLY and CDR2 FYNNEI. The CDR3 is made up of 14 amino acids.

This clone was seen just once. The chain has TRBV2 and TRBJ2-7; 9 bases agree with TRBD1. The junction had 5 bases not matched to a gene; V was cut back by 2 bases and J by 0 bases. The V gene's germline CDR1 is SNHLY and CDR2 FYNNEI. The CDR3 runs to 16 residues. CDR3 residues: CASSETDRGISYEQYF. The CDR3 DNA reads as TGTGCCAGCAGTGAAACTGACAGGGGGATCTCCTACGAGCAGTACTTC. The variable domain in full, completed from reference TRBV2 and TRBJ2-7, reads EPEVTQTPSHQVTQMGQEVILRCVPISNHLYFYWYRQILGQKVEFLVSFYNNEISEKSEIFDDQFSVERPDGSNFTLKIRSTKLEDSAMYFCASSETDRGISYEQYFGPGTRLTVT.

The rearrangement joins TRBV4-1 to TRBJ2-3; maybe TRBD2 (6 bases). CDR3 length equals 18 residues. The germline V and J ends were trimmed by 1 base and 0 bases, with 17 bases remaining between them. Germline V lookup: CDR1 MGHRA, CDR2 YSYEKL. The CDR3 region has the DNA TGCGCCAGCAGCCAAGTTAGATGGCGGGGTGCTAGCACAGATACGCAGTATTTT. As protein: CASSQVRWRGASTDTQYF.

The chain combines TRBV10-2 with TRBJ2-2; D gene uncertain. The V end was cut by 7 bases, the J end by 5 bases, with 8 bases between. The CDR3 length is 12 residues. CDR1 and CDR2 from the germline V gene are WSHSY and SAAADI. In DNA, the CDR3 is TGCGCCAGCACCCCGTTGACCGGGGAGCTGTTTTTT. The encoded protein is CASTPLTGELFF.

This clone was observed once. The J gene is TRBJ2-7, the V gene TRBV9; tentatively, D is TRBD2 (5 bases). Per the germline V gene, CDR1 is SGDLS and CDR2 is YYNGEE. The CDR3 sequence is 17 residues long. V lost 2 bases and J 7 bases, leaving 25 bases between the germline ends. The chain's CDR3 is CASSVGPTGMAPGEQYF. CDR3 nucleotide sequence: TGTGCCAGCAGCGTGGGTCCCACCGGGATGGCCCCTGGTGAGCAGTACTTC.

The J gene is TRBJ2-2, the V gene TRBV6-1, with 10 bases matching TRBD1. The CDR3 is 19 residues long. V shed 4 bases and J 6 bases; nucleotides not matched to a gene: 17. The V gene's germline CDR1 is MNHNS and CDR2 SASEGT. CDR3 region: CASSGTRTRQGAFPGELFF. The CDR3 nucleotides read TGTGCCAGCAGTGGGACCCGAACCCGACAGGGGGCATTCCCCGGGGAGCTGTTTTTT.

The chain recombines TRBV29-1 with TRBJ1-1; 11 nucleotides agree with TRBD1. The CDR3 consists of 15 residues. CDR1 and CDR2 from the germline V gene are SQVTM and ANQGSEA. The V gene end was trimmed by 6 bases and the J gene end by 0 bases; junction bases not matched to a gene: 6. The CDR3, as DNA: TGCAGCGTCCCCGGACAGGGGGCCATGAACACTGAAGCTTTCTTT. Translated, it gives CSVPGQGAMNTEAFF.

J is TRBJ2-5 and V is TRBV7-2, with 8 bases identical to TRBD1. The V segment lost 3 bases and the J segment 1 base; nucleotides outside the gene matches: 1. The CDR3 consists of 14 residues. Germline loops: CDR1 SGHTA, CDR2 FQGNSA. CDR3 sequence (DNA): TGTGCCAGCAGCTTCGACAGGGGCCAAGAGACCCAGTACTTC. It is translated as CASSFDRGQETQYF. The whole variable domain, remainder taken from reference TRBV7-2 and TRBJ2-5, is GAGVSQSPSNKVTEKGKDVELRCDPISGHTALYWYRQSLGQGLEFLIYFQGNSAPDKSGLPSDRFSAERTGGSVSTLTIQRTQQEDSAVYLCASSFDRGQETQYFGPGTRLLVL.

The chain combines TRBV2 with TRBJ1-1, with TRBD1 as a possible D gene (6 bases). Trimming left V 5 bases short and J 0 bases short, with 10 bases between. CDR1 and CDR2 (germline): SNHLY, FYNNEI. The CDR3 consists of 14 residues. The CDR3 reads CASSRTVMNTEAFF. The CDR3 DNA reads TGTGCCAGCAGTAGGACAGTCATGAACACTGAAGCTTTCTTT.

The chain recombines TRBV9 with TRBJ2-3; 14 bases fit TRBD2. CDR3 length equals 17 residues. The trim removed 4 bases at V and 5 bases at J, leaving 9 bases unmatched. Germline V gene data show CDR1 as SGDLS and CDR2 as YYNGEE. The CDR3 nucleotides are TGTGCCAGCAGCCTAAAGCCGGGACTAGCGGGAGAAGATACGCAGTATTTT. Translation: CASSLKPGLAGEDTQYF. Full variable domain (rest looked up from reference TRBV9 and TRBJ2-3): DSGVTQTPKHLITATGQRVTLRCSPRSGDLSVYWYQQSLDQGLQFLIQYYNGEERAKGNILERFSAQQFPDLHSELNLSSLELGDSALYFCASSLKPGLAGEDTQYFGPGTRLTVL.

This rearrangement joins TRBV7-9 to TRBJ1-3; 10 bases are shared with TRBD1. Germline values: CDR1 SEHNR, CDR2 FQNEAQ (reference sequence). Germline trimming cut 5 bases from V and 0 bases from J; bases unmatched to any gene: 7. This CDR3 is 17 amino acids long. CDR3 loop: CASSRGTGAFSGNTIYF. The CDR3, as DNA: TGTGCCAGCAGCCGCGGGACAGGGGCCTTCTCTGGAAACACCATATATTTT.

The chain employs TRBV9 and TRBJ2-5; 10 positions match TRBD2. V gave up 4 bases and J gave up 1 base; unmatched junction bases: 4. CDR3 length equals 15 residues. Germline CDR1 and CDR2: SGDLS and YYNGEE. For the CDR3, the DNA is TGTGCCAGCAGCTCTAGCGGGAGACCCCAAGAGACCCAGTACTTC. Protein sequence: CASSSSGRPQETQYF.

This chain joins TRBV11-1 and TRBJ2-7, with 8 bases that match TRBD2. The ends lost 5 bases at V and 2 bases at J; junction bases unmatched: 5. Germline CDR1 and CDR2: SGHAT and FQDESV (reference sequence). The CDR3 loop spans 14 amino acids. The CDR3 coding sequence is TGTGCCAGCAGCCGGGGGGGGCTTACCTACGAGCAGTACTTC. Its protein product is CASSRGGLTYEQYF.

This clone was counted between two and nine times. The rearrangement joins TRBV6-1 to TRBJ1-1; maybe TRBD1 (5 bases). CDR1 is MNHNS, CDR2 SASEGT, per germline. The germline V and J ends were trimmed by 4 bases and 4 bases, with 10 bases remaining between them. This CDR3 is 13 amino acids long. Written as DNA, the CDR3 is TGTGCCAGCAGTGCCGTGGGGCCCACTGAAGCTTTCTTT. It codes for CASSAVGPTEAFF.

This clone was seen a few times. This rearrangement joins TRBV2 to TRBJ2-2; 11 bases are shared with TRBD1. This CDR3 has 14 amino acids. Germline V gene sequence: CDR1 SNHLY, CDR2 FYNNEI. Trimming took 6 bases from V and 8 from J; bases not matched to a gene: 5. The CDR3 bases are TGTGCCAGCAGCCGGGACAGGGGGATAGGGGAGCTGTTTTTT. This translates into CASSRDRGIGELFF.

V and J are TRBV27 and TRBJ2-5; D remains ambiguous. This CDR3 comprises 13 residues. V was cut by 5 bases and J by 1 base, with 8 bases left in between. The germline CDR1 and CDR2 sequences are MNHEY and SMNVEV (reference sequence). The CDR3 loop reads CASSILPQETQYF. Written as DNA, the CDR3 is TGTGCCAGCAGTATACTCCCCCAAGAGACCCAGTACTTC.

The gene calls are TRBV27 and TRBJ2-1; 11 nucleotides align to TRBD2. Germline-derived CDR1 and CDR2 are MNHEY and SMNVEV (reference sequence). The CDR3 is 22 amino acids. The ends lost 6 bases at V and 7 bases at J; junction bases unmatched: 29. This CDR3 is CASRPLGQTPLISGRGLNEQFF. DNA for the CDR3: TGTGCCAGCAGGCCCTTGGGCCAGACACCTTTGATTAGCGGGAGGGGTTTGAATGAGCAGTTCTTC.

This rearrangement joins TRBV4-3 to TRBJ2-2; 14 bases match TRBD2. This CDR3 is 21 amino acids long. The germline gives CDR1 LGHNA, CDR2 YSLEER. The V gene end was trimmed by 0 bases and the J gene end by 2 bases; junction bases not matched to a gene: 11. The CDR3 loop is CASSQDLWTSGRSYNTGELFF. In DNA, the CDR3 is TGCGCCAGCAGCCAAGATTTGTGGACTAGCGGGAGGTCCTACAACACCGGGGAGCTGTTTTTT.

V gene TRBV5-1 combines with J gene TRBJ2-1; TRBD2 agrees at 7 bases. V lost 7 bases and J lost 8; bases outside the gene matches: 12. The CDR3 runs to 14 residues. The germline V gene encodes CDR1 SGHRS and CDR2 YFSETQ. The CDR3 bases are TGCGCCAGCCGGGCCGGGACTACTAGAGATGAGCAGTTCTTC. Its protein product is CASRAGTTRDEQFF.

The chain is built from TRBV6-5 and TRBJ1-1; TRBD1 might be the D (5 bases). CDR3 length equals 14 residues. The V end lost 2 bases, the J end lost 4 bases, and 11 bases lay between the germline ends. Germline V gene data show CDR1 as MNHEY and CDR2 as SVGAGI. The CDR3 loop is CASSYGARGTEAFF. The CDR3 nucleotides are TGTGCCAGCAGTTACGGGGCTCGAGGCACTGAAGCTTTCTTT.

The chain recombines TRBV19 with TRBJ1-4; TRBD1 aligns across 8 bases. Germline V CDR1 and CDR2: LNHDA, SQIVND (reference sequence). The V segment lost 4 bases and the J segment 7 bases; nucleotides outside the gene matches: 11. This CDR3 comprises 16 residues. In nucleotides, the CDR3 is TGTGCCAGTAGTACGCAAAGACAGGGGTCGGGTGAAAAACTGTTTTTT. It yields the protein CASSTQRQGSGEKLFF.

V is TRBV4-2 and J is TRBJ2-3, with 12 bases fitting TRBD1. Trimming took 1 base from V and 8 from J; bases not matched to a gene: 7. The CDR3 length is 16 residues. Germline CDR1 reads LGHNA; CDR2 reads YNFKEQ. The chain's CDR3 is CASSQVGTGGESTQYF. CDR3 nucleotides: TGTGCCAGCAGCCAAGTGGGGACAGGGGGCGAGAGTACGCAGTATTTT.

The rearrangement links TRBV7-9 to TRBJ2-4, with a tentative D call TRBD1 (5 bases). Germline assignment: CDR1 SEHNR and CDR2 FQNEAQ (reference sequence). This CDR3 spans 14 amino acids. Between the trimmed V and J ends, which lost 5 bases and 4 bases, there was a span of 12 bases. The CDR3 sequence is CASSQSAGKNIQYF. The CDR3 DNA sequence: TGTGCCAGCAGCCAATCTGCAGGGAAAAACATTCAGTACTTC.

The V and J genes are TRBV9 and TRBJ2-2; possibly TRBD1 for D (6 bases). The germline gives CDR1 SGDLS, CDR2 YYNGEE. Trimming stripped 4 bases from V and 0 bases from J, with 16 bases between. CDR3 size: 17 residues. In DNA, the CDR3 is TGTGCCAGCAGCCCCCGTTTGCAGGGGTCGAACACCGGGGAGCTGTTTTTT. This encodes CASSPRLQGSNTGELFF.